These T cell receptor beta chains were read from a single sample in a study of human T cells and chemical hapten exposure. Via MiXCR, TCRdb re-called the RACE reads, giving one row per CDR3 protein. The profile shows around 330,000 distinct CDR3 sequences, 4.5% to 7% of them singletons. The sequenced sample was whole blood, obtained in connection with sensitization to the hapten diphenylcyclopropenone (DPC). These receptors all come from a woman under 30 with alopecia areata. Some clones in this sample may be carry-over from other donors' samples. Both conserved end residues are part of each CDR3. D genes are given only for firm matches. Only part of the rows carry a size: once, few, many, or a class if the clone is expanded.

D gene,J gene,V gene,clone size,CDR3 protein,CDR3 DNA
TRBD1,TRBJ1-4,TRBV20-1,many,CSAPTGGDEKLFF,TGCAGTGCGCCGACAGGGGGCGATGAAAAACTGTTTTTT
TRBD1,TRBJ2-7,TRBV7-9,few,CASSTGTGRYEQYF,TGTGCCAGCAGCACCGGGACAGGACGATACGAGCAGTACTTC
TRBD2,TRBJ2-3,TRBV5-1,many,CASSLFTSGDTDTQYF,TGCGCCAGCAGCTTGTTCACTAGCGGGGACACAGATACGCAGTATTTT
TRBD2,TRBJ2-5,TRBV5-6,many,CASSREASGILGETQYF,TGTGCCAGCAGCAGGGAGGCTAGCGGGATCCTCGGGGAGACCCAGTACTTC
.,TRBJ2-5,TRBV4-3,.,CASSQGAWQEEETQYF,TGCGCCAGCAGCCAAGGGGCTTGGCAGGAGGAAGAGACCCAGTACTTC
TRBD2,TRBJ2-3,TRBV5-1,.,CASSKSTAGHTDTQYF,TGCGCCAGCAGCAAATCAACAGCGGGGCACACAGATACGCAGTATTTT
.,TRBJ2-3,TRBV5-4,few,CASSFEASSTDTQYF,TGTGCCAGCAGCTTTGAGGCTTCCTCCACAGATACGCAGTATTTT
TRBD1,TRBJ1-6,TRBV7-2,many,CASSLRGGLLNSPLHF,TGTGCCAGCAGCTTACGAGGGGGCCTTCTCAATTCACCCCTCCACTTT
.,TRBJ1-3,TRBV5-5,.,CASSPVIYSGNTIYF,TGTGCCAGCAGCCCGGTGATCTACTCTGGAAACACCATATATTTT
.,TRBJ2-3,TRBV6-2/TRBV6-3,.,CASSRAKGADTQYF,TGTGCCAGCAGCCGGGCCAAGGGGGCAGATACGCAGTATTTT
.,TRBJ1-6,TRBV7-8,few,CASSPGRSYNSPLHF,TGTGCCAGCAGTCCGGGACGCTCCTATAATTCACCCCTCCACTTT
TRBD1,TRBJ1-2,TRBV5-1,.,CASSLVWGQGSNYGYTF,TGCGCCAGCAGCTTGGTGTGGGGACAGGGGAGTAACTATGGCTACACCTTC
TRBD1,TRBJ2-2,TRBV4-3,.,CASSQDLGQRELFF,TGCGCCAGCAGCCAAGATCTGGGACAGAGGGAGCTGTTTTTT
.,TRBJ2-1,TRBV14,few,CASSQPPDSLEFF,TGTGCCAGCAGCCAACCCCCGGACAGTCTGGAGTTCTTC
TRBD2,TRBJ2-3,TRBV7-2,many,CASSLGSSGGTDTQYF,TGTGCCAGCAGCTTAGGGTCTAGCGGGGGCACAGATACGCAGTATTTT
.,TRBJ2-7,TRBV10-3,few,CAISREATPSDGQYF,TGTGCCATCTCAAGGGAGGCCACACCCTCGGATGGGCAGTACTTC
.,TRBJ1-2,TRBV12-3/TRBV12-4,many,CASSLEQAGGYTF,TGTGCCAGCAGTTTAGAACAGGCAGGGGGCTACACCTTC
TRBD1,TRBJ1-4,TRBV6-5,.,CASRPNRGINEKLFF,TGTGCCAGCAGACCCAACAGGGGAATAAATGAAAAACTGTTTTTT
.,TRBJ2-3,TRBV4-2,many,CASSQEGDTFTDTQYF,TGTGCCAGCAGCCAAGAAGGGGACACCTTTACAGATACGCAGTATTTT
.,TRBJ2-3,TRBV25-1,.,CASSPVRGGVNSTDTQYF,TGTGCCAGCAGCCCAGTGAGAGGTGGGGTTAACAGCACAGATACGCAGTATTTT
.,TRBJ1-2,TRBV6-2/TRBV6-3,many,CASNQPGLNYGYTF,TGTGCCAGCAACCAACCCGGACTGAACTATGGCTACACCTTC
TRBD1,TRBJ2-1,TRBV6-2/TRBV6-3,.,CASSPRGTGKKDEQFF,TGTGCCAGCAGTCCGAGGGGGACAGGGAAAAAGGATGAGCAGTTCTTC
TRBD1,TRBJ2-7,TRBV5-1,few,CASSIGTASYEQYF,TGCGCCAGCAGCATAGGGACAGCCAGCTACGAGCAGTACTTC
.,TRBJ2-2,TRBV5-1,many,CASARDDGELFF,TGCGCCAGCGCCCGGGATGACGGGGAGCTGTTTTTT
.,TRBJ2-7,TRBV12-3/TRBV12-4,few,CASGREQGYEQYF,TGTGCCAGCGGTCGGGAGCAGGGCTACGAGCAGTACTTC
TRBD2,TRBJ2-1,TRBV27,few,CASSLSVGRLAGGNEQFF,TGTGCCAGCAGTTTATCTGTGGGTCGACTAGCGGGGGGGAATGAGCAGTTCTTC
TRBD2,TRBJ2-3,TRBV2,.,CASSLSGDLSDTQYF,TGTGCCAGCAGCCTTAGCGGGGATCTCTCAGATACGCAGTATTTT
.,TRBJ1-2,TRBV4-1,many,CASSQEVSPNYGYTF,TGCGCCAGCAGCCAAGAGGTCAGCCCTAACTATGGCTACACCTTC
.,TRBJ2-7,TRBV7-9,few,CASSFGQGGREQYF,TGTGCCAGCAGCTTTGGGCAGGGGGGGCGCGAGCAGTACTTC